This entry lists 29 T cell receptor beta chains sequenced from one sample in a study of Graves' ophthalmopathy and Graves' hyperthyroidism. RNA transcripts provided the template for amplifying TCR beta CDR3 regions. First-round RT-PCR employed HTBI primers, with a second-round multiplex PCR after it. TCRdb processed the multiplex PCR reads anew with MiXCR; each CDR3 protein has one entry. The data contain about 380,000 distinct CDR3 sequences, less than 20% of them singletons. Material for sequencing was peripheral blood. The receptor source for this set is a woman under 30 with stable Graves' hyperthyroidism.

In this sample, this clonotype turned up many times. The chain recombines TRBV27 with TRBJ1-2; 7 bases map to TRBD1. The length of the CDR3 is 15 residues. Germline assignment: CDR1 MNHEY and CDR2 SMNVEV (reference sequence). V lost 8 bases, J lost 5 bases, and 14 bases stayed unmatched. The CDR3 region has the DNA TGTGCCAGCCATCCTCAGGGGGGGGGCACATATGGCTACACCTTC. Translated: CASHPQGGGTYGYTF.

This clonotype was observed at least ten times. The genes are TRBV7-2 and TRBJ2-7; tentatively, D is TRBD2 (6 bases). The CDR3 loop spans 15 amino acids. With 3 bases removed from V and 3 bases from J, the gap between germline ends came to 15 bases. The germline gives CDR1 SGHTA, CDR2 FQGNSA. CDR3 nucleotide sequence: TGTGCCAGCAGCTTTACCGGGACTGCCCACTACGAGCAGTACTTC. Its protein is CASSFTGTAHYEQYF. The whole variable domain, remainder taken from reference TRBV7-2 and TRBJ2-7, is GAGVSQSPSNKVTEKGKDVELRCDPISGHTALYWYRQSLGQGLEFLIYFQGNSAPDKSGLPSDRFSAERTGGSVSTLTIQRTQQEDSAVYLCASSFTGTAHYEQYFGPGTRLTVT.

This clonotype was observed many times. V and J are TRBV6-1 and TRBJ2-5, with 11 bases identical to TRBD1. Germline V gives CDR1 MNHNS, CDR2 SASEGT. Unmatched junction bases numbered 8, after V lost 7 bases and J lost 7 bases. This CDR3 spans 14 amino acids. The CDR3 coding sequence is TGTGCCAGCACCCCCGGACAGGGGGCATTGACCCAGTACTTC. It yields the protein CASTPGQGALTQYF.

The V gene is TRBV7-9, the J gene TRBJ2-4; D uncertain. Germline lookup yields CDR1 SEHNR and CDR2 FQNEAQ (reference sequence). Trimming pared 0 bases from V and 0 bases from J, leaving 6 bases between. CDR3 length equals 15 residues. The CDR3 sequence is CASSLAALAKNIQYF. CDR3 DNA sequence: TGTGCCAGCAGCTTAGCAGCCTTAGCCAAAAACATTCAGTACTTC.

The table lists this clonotype with many counts. A much larger clone lies one base from this, so it may be a read error. This chain uses TRBV6-5 with TRBJ1-6; D ambiguous. This CDR3 is 14 amino acids long. Germline CDR1 reads MNHEY; CDR2 reads SVGAGI. The CDR3 loop is CASSYRAYNSHLHF. The CDR3 DNA reads TGTGCCAGCAGTTACAGGGCATATAATTCACACCTCCACTTT.

V usage is TRBV2 and J usage is TRBJ2-2; weak D call: TRBD1 (6 bases). Germline assignment: CDR1 SNHLY and CDR2 FYNNEI. The CDR3 is 15 amino acids. Trimming took 3 bases from V and 1 from J, leaving 9 bases between them. The CDR3 DNA is TGTGCCAGCAGTGATAACAGGGAGAACACCGGGGAGCTGTTTTTT. Protein sequence: CASSDNRENTGELFF.

This clonotype was observed many times. The rearrangement joins TRBV7-2 to TRBJ1-1; TRBD1 agrees at 12 bases. Germline trimming cut 4 bases from V and 6 bases from J; bases unmatched to any gene: 6. The CDR3 loop spans 15 amino acids. Looked up from germline, CDR1 is SGHTA and CDR2 is FQGNSA. The CDR3 sequence is CASSSWGQGAAEAFF. Written as DNA, the CDR3 is TGTGCCAGCAGCTCGTGGGGACAGGGGGCGGCTGAAGCTTTCTTT.

V gene TRBV7-9 combines with J gene TRBJ2-7; D is perhaps TRBD1 (5 bases). Per germline, CDR1 SEHNR and CDR2 FQNEAQ (reference sequence). Trimming stripped 5 bases from V and 1 base from J, with 15 bases between. The CDR3 is 15 residues long. The CDR3 loop reads CASSGKGLVSYEQYF. Here the CDR3 DNA reads TGTGCCAGCAGCGGGAAGGGGTTGGTATCCTACGAGCAGTACTTC.

This clonotype was seen ten or more times. The rearrangement joins TRBV12-3 or TRBV12-4 to TRBJ1-2, with D perhaps matching TRBD1 (5 bases). The CDR3 is 13 amino acids. The germline V and J ends were trimmed by 3 bases and 7 bases, with 12 bases remaining between them. In nucleotides, the CDR3 is TGTGCCAGCAGTTTGGAGGGGTATGGTGGCTACACCTTC. Translating it yields CASSLEGYGGYTF.

This clonotype was seen ten or more times. The CDR3 reads CASSSGQHYEQYF. The DNA of the CDR3 is TGTGCCAGCAGCTCGGGACAGCACTACGAGCAGTACTTC. The chain is built from TRBV7-2 and TRBJ2-7; 7 bases agree with TRBD1. This CDR3 is built from 13 residues. Germline CDR1 is SGHTA and CDR2 is FQGNSA. Trimming cost V 4 bases and J 3 bases; bases outside gene matches: 3.

This clonotype turned up a few times. V and J are TRBV4-1 and TRBJ1-3; D not certain. V lost 1 base and J 1 base, leaving 8 bases between the germline ends. This CDR3 region has 15 residues. CDR1 is MGHRA, CDR2 YSYEKL, per germline. CDR3 coding DNA: TGCGCCAGCAGCCAAGTATTAAGGTCTGGAAACACCATATATTTT. This encodes CASSQVLRSGNTIYF.

This clonotype has a count of ten or more. V usage is TRBV27 and J usage is TRBJ1-1, with a weak D call TRBD1 (5 bases). Trimming shortened V by 1 base and J by 1 base, and 13 bases separated the two germline ends. Germline loops: CDR1 MNHEY, CDR2 SMNVEV (reference sequence). The CDR3 has 16 amino acids. CDR3 residues: CASSLFQGWENTEAFF. Written as DNA, the CDR3 is TGTGCCAGCAGTTTATTTCAGGGATGGGAGAACACTGAAGCTTTCTTT.

This clonotype was counted many times. Since no conserved phenylalanine or tryptophan closes the CDR3, a read error is the likely cause. The chain links TRBV19 to TRBJ1-2, with a weak D call TRBD1 (6 bases). Trimming left V 6 bases short and J 8 bases short, with 16 bases between. CDR3 length: 13 residues. Germline CDR1 and CDR2: LNHDA and SQIVND (reference sequence). CDR3 sequence: CASSAATGIGYTL. Written as DNA, the CDR3 is TGTGCCAGTAGCGCAGCAACAGGGATCGGCTACACCCTC.

This clonotype was observed many times. The gene calls are TRBV12-5 and TRBJ1-2; D ambiguous. From germline, CDR1 is LGHNT and CDR2 FRNRAP. V gave up 5 bases and J gave up 4 bases, with 14 bases separating them. The CDR3 has 14 amino acids. The CDR3 protein is CASGPPDGGYGYTF. The CDR3 region has the DNA TGTGCTAGTGGTCCTCCAGACGGAGGCTATGGCTACACCTTC.

V gene TRBV9 combines with J gene TRBJ1-5; tentative D call: TRBD1 (5 bases). CDR1 SGDLS and CDR2 YYNGEE come from the germline V gene. V gave up 3 bases and J gave up 2 bases, with 9 bases separating them. The CDR3 runs 14 residues. CDR3 DNA: TGTGCCAGCAGCGCCCCCAGGGGCAATCAGCCCCAGCATTTT. It translates to CASSAPRGNQPQHF.

There are a few counts of this clonotype. The CDR3 here is CASSLLELDRGQETQYF. The CDR3 DNA sequence: TGTGCCAGCAGTTTATTGGAGTTGGACAGGGGGCAGGAGACCCAGTACTTC. This chain connects TRBV27 to TRBJ2-5; 11 positions match TRBD1. The germline V gene has CDR1 MNHEY and CDR2 SMNVEV (reference sequence). The CDR3 contains 17 residues. The junction had 9 bases not matched to a gene; V was cut back by 1 base and J by 5 bases.

In its sample, this clonotype was seen many times. The chain joins TRBV20-1 to TRBJ2-7; perhaps TRBD1 as D (6 bases). This CDR3 spans 14 amino acids. The V end lost 0 bases, the J end lost 3 bases, and 12 bases lay between the germline ends. Germline lookup yields CDR1 DFQATT and CDR2 SNEGSKA (reference sequence). The CDR3 DNA sequence: TGCAGTGCTAGAGATGGGGACACCCTCTACGAGCAGTACTTC. Encoded protein: CSARDGDTLYEQYF.

This clonotype was counted at least ten times. The chain has TRBV12-3 or TRBV12-4 and TRBJ2-7; tentatively, D is TRBD2 (5 bases). Trimming left V 6 bases short and J 3 bases short, with 9 bases between. The CDR3 totals 12 residues. This chain's CDR3 is CASREGVYEQYF. The CDR3 DNA follows: TGTGCCAGCAGAGAGGGAGTCTACGAGCAGTACTTC.

This clonotype was recorded a few times. The V gene is TRBV7-9, the J gene TRBJ2-7, with 8 bases fitting TRBD1. This CDR3 region has 14 residues. After removal of 1 base from V and 5 bases from J, the junction contained 4 bases not matched to a gene. Germline V gene lookup returns CDR1 SEHNR and CDR2 FQNEAQ (reference sequence). CDR3 nucleotide sequence: TGTGCCAGCAGCTTAGAAGGACAGGGCCACGAGCAGTACTTC. It codes for CASSLEGQGHEQYF.

This clonotype has just a few counts. The chain has TRBV2 and TRBJ2-5; D remains unclear. The CDR3 has 12 residues. The V gene's germline CDR1 is SNHLY and CDR2 FYNNEI. V was clipped by 8 bases and J by 1 base, with 8 bases between them. The CDR3 region is CASPGSQETQYF. The CDR3 region has the DNA TGTGCCAGCCCAGGAAGCCAAGAGACCCAGTACTTC.

In this sample, this clonotype turned up many times. The chain links TRBV12-3 or TRBV12-4 to TRBJ2-7; D ambiguous. The V gene lost 3 bases and the J gene lost 2 bases, with 14 bases spanning the gap. The CDR3 contains 15 residues. CDR3 nucleotide sequence: TGTGCCAGCAGTTTTGAGGTGTCGACCACCTACGAGCAGTACTTC. Amino acids: CASSFEVSTTYEQYF.

This clonotype was detected once. The chain recombines TRBV5-1 with TRBJ1-2, with no clear D. Germline-derived CDR1 and CDR2 are SGHRS and YFSETQ. The V end lost 1 base, the J end lost 6 bases, and 10 bases lay between the germline ends. CDR3 length equals 13 residues. CDR3 DNA sequence: TGCGCCAGCAGCTTGACGGTGGGGAATGGCTACACCTTC. It encodes CASSLTVGNGYTF.

The chain links TRBV19 to TRBJ1-2; unclear D gene. V was cut by 3 bases and J by 4 bases, with 9 bases left in between. The CDR3 runs to 13 residues. CDR1 and CDR2 (germline): LNHDA, SQIVND (reference sequence). The CDR3 nucleotides are TGTGCCAGTAGTATTTCCTCTCGCTATGGCTACACCTTC. Translation gives CASSISSRYGYTF.

This clonotype came up a few times. The chain couples TRBV7-2 to TRBJ2-5, with D tentatively TRBD1 (5 bases). V dropped 2 bases and J dropped 2 bases, with 15 bases sitting between them. Germline CDR1 reads SGHTA; CDR2 reads FQGNSA. CDR3 length: 16 residues. As DNA, the CDR3 is TGTGCCAGCAGCTTATGGAGAAGGGGAAGGCAAGAGACCCAGTACTTC. Translated, it gives CASSLWRRGRQETQYF.

The table lists this clonotype with many counts. The chain is built from TRBV6-1 and TRBJ1-3; TRBD1 matches at 7 bases. Germline-derived CDR1 and CDR2 are MNHNS and SASEGT. The CDR3 has 14 amino acids. The trim removed 2 bases at V and 2 bases at J, leaving 0 bases unmatched. The CDR3 region is CASSEQGAGNTIYF. The CDR3 DNA follows: TGTGCCAGCAGTGAACAGGGGGCTGGAAACACCATATATTTT.

This clonotype has at least ten counts. The genes are TRBV5-4 and TRBJ1-1; no clear D. Per germline, CDR1 SGHNT and CDR2 YYREEE (reference sequence). V lost 2 bases, J lost 2 bases, and 25 bases lay in between. There are 19 residues in the CDR3. DNA for the CDR3: TGTGCCAGCAGCTTTATATTAATGGTTCTTGTCGGGGATAACACTGAAGCTTTCTTT. As protein: CASSFILMVLVGDNTEAFF.

This clonotype came up many times. The rearrangement uses TRBV27 and TRBJ1-5, with a weak D call TRBD1 (5 bases). V shed 3 bases and J shed 2 bases, with 11 bases lying between them. The V gene's germline CDR1 is MNHEY and CDR2 SMNVEV (reference sequence). This CDR3 region has 15 residues. In DNA form, the CDR3 reads TGTGCCAGCAGTTTGGCAGGGTCGGGCAATCAGCCCCAGCATTTT. Its protein is CASSLAGSGNQPQHF.

This clonotype has only a few counts. The chain combines TRBV24-1 with TRBJ2-3; D may match TRBD1 or TRBD2 (5 bases each). Trimming cost V 4 bases and J 4 bases, with 23 bases left between them. CDR3 length: 18 amino acids. Germline values: CDR1 KGHDR, CDR2 SFDVKD. Here the CDR3 reads CATSDPNPPREPSDTQYF. CDR3 coding DNA: TGTGCCACCAGTGACCCCAACCCCCCCAGGGAGCCCTCAGATACGCAGTATTTT.

This clonotype was observed many times. The rearrangement joins TRBV27 to TRBJ1-1; no reliable D call. CDR1 is MNHEY and CDR2 is SMNVEV in the germline V gene (reference sequence). V was pared by 5 bases and J by 0 bases, with 13 bases between. This CDR3 has 15 amino acids. The CDR3 protein is CASSPNKNLNTEAFF. For the CDR3, the DNA is TGTGCCAGCAGTCCAAACAAGAATCTGAACACTGAAGCTTTCTTT.